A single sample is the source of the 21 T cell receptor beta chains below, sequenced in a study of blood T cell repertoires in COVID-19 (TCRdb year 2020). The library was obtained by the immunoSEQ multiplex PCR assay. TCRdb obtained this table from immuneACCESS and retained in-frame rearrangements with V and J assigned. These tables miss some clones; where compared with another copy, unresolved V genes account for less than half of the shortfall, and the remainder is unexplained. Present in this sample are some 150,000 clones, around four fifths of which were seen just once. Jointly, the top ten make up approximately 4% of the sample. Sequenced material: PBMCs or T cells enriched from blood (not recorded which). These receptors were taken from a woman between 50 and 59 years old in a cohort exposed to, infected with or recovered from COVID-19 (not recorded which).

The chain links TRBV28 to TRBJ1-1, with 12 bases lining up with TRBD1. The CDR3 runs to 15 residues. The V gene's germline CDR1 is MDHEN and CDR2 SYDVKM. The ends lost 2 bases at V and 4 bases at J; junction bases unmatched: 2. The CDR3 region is CASSLGTGGVTEAFF. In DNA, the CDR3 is TGTGCCAGCAGTTTAGGGACAGGGGGCGTCACTGAAGCTTTCTTT.

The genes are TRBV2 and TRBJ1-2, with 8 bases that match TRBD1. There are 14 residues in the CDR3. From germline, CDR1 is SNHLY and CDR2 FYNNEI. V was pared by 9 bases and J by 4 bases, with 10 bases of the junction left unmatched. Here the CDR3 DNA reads TGTGCCAGTAGCTGGCAGGGGGCGAGCTATGGCTACACCTTC. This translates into CASSWQGASYGYTF.

CDR3 nucleotide sequence: TGTGCCAGCAAAGTGGAGGCTGAAGCTTTCTTT. It specifies CASKVEAEAFF. V usage is TRBV28 and J usage is TRBJ1-1; D uncertain. The CDR3 has 11 residues. The germline gives CDR1 MDHEN, CDR2 SYDVKM. Trimming removed 7 bases from V and 6 bases from J, with 9 bases in between. Full variable domain (outside the CDR3, taken from reference TRBV28 and TRBJ1-1): DVKVTQSSRYLVKRTGEKVFLECVQDMDHENMFWYRQDPGLGLRLIYFSYDVKMKEKGDIPEGYSVSREKKERFSLILESASTNQTSMYLCASKVEAEAFFGQGTRLTVV.

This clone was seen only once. The CDR3 protein is CATSREWGGQGVAKNIQYF. In nucleotides, the CDR3 is TGTGCCACCAGCAGAGAGTGGGGAGGACAGGGGGTAGCCAAAAACATTCAGTACTTC. V usage is TRBV15 and J usage is TRBJ2-4, with 10 bases matching TRBD1. The germline V gene has CDR1 LNHNV and CDR2 YYDKDF (reference sequence). The trim removed 0 bases at V and 0 bases at J, leaving 8 bases unmatched. This CDR3 is built from 19 residues. Drawing the rest from reference TRBV15 and TRBJ2-4, the complete variable domain is DAMVIQNPRYQVTQFGKPVTLSCSQTLNHNVMYWYQQKSSQAPKLLFHYYDKDFNNEADTPDNFQSRRPNTSFCFLDIRSPGLGDTAMYLCATSREWGGQGVAKNIQYFGAGTRLSVL.

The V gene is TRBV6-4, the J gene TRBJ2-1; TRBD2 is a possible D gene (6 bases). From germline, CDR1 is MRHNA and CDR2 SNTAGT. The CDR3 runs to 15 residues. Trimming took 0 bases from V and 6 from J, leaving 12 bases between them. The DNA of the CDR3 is TGTGCCAGCAGTGACTCGACAGTCGGGGGCAATGAGCAGTTCTTC. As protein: CASSDSTVGGNEQFF.

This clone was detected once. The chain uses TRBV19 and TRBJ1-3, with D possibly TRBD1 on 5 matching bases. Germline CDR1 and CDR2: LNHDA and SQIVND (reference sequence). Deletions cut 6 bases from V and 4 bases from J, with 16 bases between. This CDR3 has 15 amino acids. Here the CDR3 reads CASSPRTSGGNTIYF. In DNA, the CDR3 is TGTGCCAGTAGCCCCCGAACGTCAGGGGGAAACACCATATATTTT.

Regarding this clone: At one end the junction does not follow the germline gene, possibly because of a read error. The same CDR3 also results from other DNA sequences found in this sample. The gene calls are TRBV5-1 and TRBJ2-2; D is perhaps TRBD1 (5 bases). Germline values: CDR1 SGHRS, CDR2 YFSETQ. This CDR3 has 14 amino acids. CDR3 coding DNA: TGCGCTAGCAGCTTGGACAACCCCACCGGGGAGCTGTTTTTT. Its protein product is CASSLDNPTGELFF. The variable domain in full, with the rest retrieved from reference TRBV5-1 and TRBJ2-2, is KAGVTQTPRYLIKTRGQQVTLSCSPISGHRSVSWYQQTPGQGLQFLFEYFSETQRNKGNFPGRFSGRQFSNSRSEMNVSTLELGDSALYLCASSLDNPTGELFFGEGSRLTVL.

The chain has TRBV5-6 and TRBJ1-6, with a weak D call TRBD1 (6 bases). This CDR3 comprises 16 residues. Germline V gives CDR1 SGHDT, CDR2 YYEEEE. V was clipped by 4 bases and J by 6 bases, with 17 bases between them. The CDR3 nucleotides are TGTGCCAGCAGCCCGGACGGGACCAGGGGTAATTCACCCCTCCACTTT. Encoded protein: CASSPDGTRGNSPLHF.

The CDR3 loop reads CSVRESLNEQFF. CDR3 DNA sequence: TGCAGCGTCCGGGAGTCACTCAATGAGCAGTTCTTC. The V and J genes are TRBV29-1 and TRBJ2-1; TRBD2 might be the D (6 bases). Trimming shortened V by 6 bases and J by 6 bases, and 12 bases separated the two germline ends. Germline loops: CDR1 SQVTM, CDR2 ANQGSEA. The CDR3 runs to 12 residues.

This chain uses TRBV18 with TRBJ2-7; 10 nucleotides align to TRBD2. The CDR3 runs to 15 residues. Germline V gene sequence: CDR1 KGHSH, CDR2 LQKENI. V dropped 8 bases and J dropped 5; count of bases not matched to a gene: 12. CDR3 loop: CASQKGSSGRNEQYF. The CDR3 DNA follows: TGTGCCAGCCAAAAAGGCTCTAGCGGGAGAAACGAGCAGTACTTC.

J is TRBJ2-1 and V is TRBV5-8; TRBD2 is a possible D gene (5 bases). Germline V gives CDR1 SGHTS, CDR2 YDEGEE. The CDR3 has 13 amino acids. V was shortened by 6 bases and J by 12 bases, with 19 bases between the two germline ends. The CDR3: CASNSLVGLGQFF. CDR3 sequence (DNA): TGTGCCAGCAATTCACTAGTGGGGTTAGGGCAGTTCTTC.

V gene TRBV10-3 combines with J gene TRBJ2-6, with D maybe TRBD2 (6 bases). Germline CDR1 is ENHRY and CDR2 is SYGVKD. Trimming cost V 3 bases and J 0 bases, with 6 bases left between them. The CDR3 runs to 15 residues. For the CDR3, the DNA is TGTGCCATCAGTGACGGGGGCTCTGGGGCCAACGTCCTGACTTTC. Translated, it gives CAISDGGSGANVLTF.

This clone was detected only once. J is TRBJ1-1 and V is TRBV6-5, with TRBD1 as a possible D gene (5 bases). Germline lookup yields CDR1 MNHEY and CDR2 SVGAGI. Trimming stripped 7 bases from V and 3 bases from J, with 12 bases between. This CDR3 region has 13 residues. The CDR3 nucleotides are TGTGCCAGCATGCAGGGTCTTTACACTGAAGCTTTCTTT. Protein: CASMQGLYTEAFF.

CDR3 sequence reads: CASSEVKGANSNQPQHF. As DNA, the CDR3 is TGTGCCAGCAGTGAGGTGAAGGGGGCCAATAGCAATCAGCCCCAGCATTTT. This chain links TRBV2 with TRBJ1-5; 7 bases map to TRBD1. The length of the CDR3 is 17 residues. CDR1 is SNHLY, CDR2 FYNNEI, per germline. After removal of 3 bases from V and 0 bases from J, the junction contained 8 bases not matched to a gene.

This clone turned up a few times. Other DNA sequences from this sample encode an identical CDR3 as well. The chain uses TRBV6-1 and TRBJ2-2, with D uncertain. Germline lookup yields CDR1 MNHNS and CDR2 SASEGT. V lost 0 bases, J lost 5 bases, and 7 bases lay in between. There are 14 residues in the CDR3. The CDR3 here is CASSEASRTGELFF. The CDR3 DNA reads TGTGCCAGCAGTGAAGCGTCCAGAACCGGGGAGCTGTTTTTT.

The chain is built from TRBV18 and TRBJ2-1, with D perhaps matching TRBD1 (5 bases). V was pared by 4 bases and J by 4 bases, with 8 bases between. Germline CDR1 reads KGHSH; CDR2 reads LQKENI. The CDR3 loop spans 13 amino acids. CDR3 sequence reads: CASSLTGYNEQFF. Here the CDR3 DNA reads TGTGCCAGCTCACTAACAGGATACAATGAGCAGTTCTTC.

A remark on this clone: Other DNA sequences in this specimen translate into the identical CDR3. Here the CDR3 reads CASSLRGGTEAFF. CDR3 in DNA: TGCGCCAGCAGCTTACGAGGGGGCACTGAAGCTTTCTTT. The chain has TRBV5-1 and TRBJ1-1, with TRBD1 as a possible D gene (6 bases). Germline-derived CDR1 and CDR2 are SGHRS and YFSETQ. Trimming stripped 2 bases from V and 4 bases from J, with 9 bases between. The CDR3 is 13 residues long.

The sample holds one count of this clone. CDR3 DNA sequence: TGCGCCAGCAGCCAGCCCAGGCGGGGGAGCACAGATACGCAGTATTTT. Translation: CASSQPRRGSTDTQYF. The chain carries TRBV4-1 and TRBJ2-3, with 7 nucleotides matching TRBD2. Germline assignment: CDR1 MGHRA and CDR2 YSYEKL. The CDR3 has 16 residues. V dropped 3 bases and J dropped 0; count of bases not matched to a gene: 6.

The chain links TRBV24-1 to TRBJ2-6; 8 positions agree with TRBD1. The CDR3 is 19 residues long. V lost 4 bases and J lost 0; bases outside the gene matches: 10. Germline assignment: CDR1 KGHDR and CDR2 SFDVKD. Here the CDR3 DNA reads TGTGCCACCAGTGAGTCGCCGGGACAGGTCCTCTCTGGGGCCAACGTCCTGACTTTC. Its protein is CATSESPGQVLSGANVLTF.

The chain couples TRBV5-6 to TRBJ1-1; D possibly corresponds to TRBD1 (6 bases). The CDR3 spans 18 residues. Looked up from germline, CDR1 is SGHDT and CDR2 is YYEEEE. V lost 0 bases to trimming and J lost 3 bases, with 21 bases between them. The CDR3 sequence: CASSLANYRPGVDTEAFF. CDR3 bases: TGTGCCAGCAGCTTGGCCAATTATCGGCCAGGGGTGGACACTGAAGCTTTCTTT.

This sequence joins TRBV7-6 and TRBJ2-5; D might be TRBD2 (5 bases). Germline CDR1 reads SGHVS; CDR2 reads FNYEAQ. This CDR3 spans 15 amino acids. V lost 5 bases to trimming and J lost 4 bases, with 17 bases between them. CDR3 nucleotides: TGTGCCAGCAGCAACTACAAGCTAGCTATAGAGACCCAGTACTTC. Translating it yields CASSNYKLAIETQYF.